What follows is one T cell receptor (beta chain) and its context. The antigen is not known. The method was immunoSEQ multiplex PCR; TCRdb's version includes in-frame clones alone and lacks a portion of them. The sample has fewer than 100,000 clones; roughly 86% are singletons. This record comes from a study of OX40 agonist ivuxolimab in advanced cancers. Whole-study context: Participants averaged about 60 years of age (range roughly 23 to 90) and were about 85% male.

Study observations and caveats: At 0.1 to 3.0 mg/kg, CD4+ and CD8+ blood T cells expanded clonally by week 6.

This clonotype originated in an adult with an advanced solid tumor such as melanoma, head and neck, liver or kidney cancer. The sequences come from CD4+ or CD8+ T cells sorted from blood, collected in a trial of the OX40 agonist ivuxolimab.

This CDR3 reads CASRSGAGQTDTQYF. In nucleotides, the CDR3 is TGCGCCAGCAGAAGTGGGGCGGGACAAACAGATACGCAGTATTTT. The chain carries TRBV5-1 and TRBJ2-3; either TRBD1 or TRBD2 may supply D (6 bases each). The CDR3 spans 15 residues. Between the trimmed V and J ends, which lost 5 bases and 3 bases, there was a span of 16 bases. Germline CDR1 reads SGHRS; CDR2 reads YFSETQ.